These 21 T cell receptor beta chains were all obtained from the same sample, sequenced in a study of chemoradiotherapy in HPV16-positive cancers. Here immunoSEQ multiplex PCR was the method, and the copy in TCRdb shows in-frame clones only, minus some. The sample shows some 70,000 clones, around nine tenths of them seen only once. Sequences were derived from blood, sampled from a patient who underwent chemoradiotherapy. Source of these receptors: a human donor with HPV-associated anogenital cancer.

The genes are TRBV4-1 and TRBJ2-5; no clear D. Germline V gives CDR1 MGHRA, CDR2 YSYEKL. The V gene lost 5 bases and the J gene lost 7 bases, with 20 bases spanning the gap. This CDR3 contains 15 residues. CDR3 amino acids: CASSDQTHRTGTQYF. The CDR3 region has the DNA TGCGCCAGCAGCGACCAAACCCACCGCACGGGGACCCAGTACTTC.

The chain uses TRBV27 and TRBJ1-4, with D hard to call. This CDR3 spans 15 amino acids. CDR1 and CDR2 from the germline V gene are MNHEY and SMNVEV (reference sequence). With 0 bases removed from V and 8 bases from J, the gap between germline ends came to 13 bases. The CDR3 sequence is CASSLSSPPGEKLFF. The CDR3 coding sequence is TGTGCCAGCAGTTTATCGAGCCCCCCGGGGGAAAAACTGTTTTTT.

This rearrangement joins TRBV6-1 to TRBJ1-4, with TRBD1 identical over 10 bases. The germline V gene has CDR1 MNHNS and CDR2 SASEGT. The junction had 5 bases not matched to a gene; V was cut back by 0 bases and J by 7 bases. The CDR3 length is 16 residues. The chain's CDR3 is CASSEARQGASEKLFF. CDR3 nucleotide sequence: TGTGCCAGCAGTGAAGCTCGACAGGGGGCAAGTGAAAAACTGTTTTTT.

This clone has just a few counts. The rearrangement joins TRBV11-3 to TRBJ2-2; a possible D gene is TRBD1 (5 bases). Germline V gene data show CDR1 as SGHNT and CDR2 as YENEEA. V shed 5 bases and J shed 5 bases, with 9 bases lying between them. CDR3 length equals 13 residues. Written as DNA, the CDR3 is TGTGCCAGCAGCCCCAGGGAAACCGGGGAGCTGTTTTTT. This codes for CASSPRETGELFF.

The J gene is TRBJ1-4, the V gene TRBV14; D may be TRBD1 (5 bases). CDR1 and CDR2 from the germline V gene are SGHDN and FVKESK. V was shortened by 0 bases and J by 7 bases, with 15 bases between the two germline ends. The CDR3 length is 16 residues. The CDR3 DNA reads as TGTGCCAGCAGCCAAGATCTAAGGCAGGGAGGTGAAAAACTGTTTTTT. This gives the protein CASSQDLRQGGEKLFF.

The chain employs TRBV7-8 and TRBJ2-7; 8 bases map to TRBD1. This CDR3 comprises 16 residues. Trimming at V came to 5 bases and at J to 2 bases, leaving 11 bases not matched to a gene. The V gene's germline CDR1 is SGHVS and CDR2 FQNEAQ. This CDR3 is CASSPPETGVPYEQYF. The CDR3 DNA follows: TGTGCCAGCAGCCCTCCGGAGACAGGGGTCCCCTACGAGCAGTACTTC. Drawing the rest from reference TRBV7-8 and TRBJ2-7, the complete variable domain is GAGVSQSPRYKVAKRGQDVALRCDPISGHVSLFWYQQALGQGPEFLTYFQNEAQLDKSGLPSDRFFAERPEGSVSTLKIQRTQQEDSAVYLCASSPPETGVPYEQYFGPGTRLTVT.

The V and J genes are TRBV28 and TRBJ2-7; 8 bases align to TRBD2. CDR3 length: 13 residues. The V and J ends lost 7 bases and 4 bases, in that order; junction bases with no gene match: 6. Germline V lookup: CDR1 MDHEN, CDR2 SYDVKM. The CDR3 DNA follows: TGTGCCAGCAATACCGGGGGGGCTTACGAGCAGTACTTC. Its protein product is CASNTGGAYEQYF.

This chain joins TRBV27 and TRBJ1-6, with TRBD1 as a possible D gene (6 bases). Germline V gene lookup returns CDR1 MNHEY and CDR2 SMNVEV (reference sequence). The length of the CDR3 is 15 residues. V was clipped by 3 bases and J by 0 bases, with 6 bases between them. The CDR3 reads CASSLDSSYNSPLHF. CDR3 nucleotide sequence: TGTGCCAGCAGTTTGGACAGCTCCTATAATTCACCCCTCCACTTT.

V is TRBV2 and J is TRBJ1-5; no clear D gene. There are 17 residues in the CDR3. The germline V gene encodes CDR1 SNHLY and CDR2 FYNNEI. The V end lost 1 base, the J end lost 0 bases, and 13 bases lay between the germline ends. CDR3 DNA sequence: TGTGCCAGCAGTGAAGGGCGGCAGACGATTAGCAATCAGCCCCAGCATTTT. This gives the protein CASSEGRQTISNQPQHF.

The chain carries TRBV7-2 and TRBJ1-4; TRBD1 might be the D (5 bases). This CDR3 is built from 13 residues. The V gene lost 6 bases and the J gene lost 6 bases, with 11 bases spanning the gap. Germline CDR1 and CDR2: SGHTA and FQGNSA. CDR3: CASSQGRDEKLFF. The CDR3 DNA is TGTGCCAGCAGTCAGGGAAGGGATGAAAAACTGTTTTTT.

The CDR3 sequence is CASSSVGGTETQYF. The CDR3 DNA follows: TGTGCCAGCAGCTCCGTCGGGGGGACGGAGACCCAGTACTTC. This chain joins TRBV7-9 and TRBJ2-5; TRBD2 matches at 7 bases. This CDR3 has 14 residues. CDR1 is SEHNR and CDR2 is FQNEAQ in the germline V gene (reference sequence). Trimming took 4 bases from V and 5 from J; bases not matched to a gene: 7.

This clone occurred once. The chain uses TRBV9 and TRBJ2-1; 13 nucleotides match TRBD2. The CDR3 is made up of 17 amino acids. V shed 0 bases, J shed 8 bases, and the junction held 8 bases outside the gene matches. Looked up from germline, CDR1 is SGDLS and CDR2 is YYNGEE. CDR3 residues: CASSVAPGTSGMDEQFF. Here the CDR3 DNA reads TGTGCCAGCAGCGTAGCGCCCGGGACTAGCGGGATGGATGAGCAGTTCTTC.

This clone has only one observation. This chain uses TRBV6-5 with TRBJ1-2; weak D call: TRBD1 (6 bases). Germline assignment: CDR1 MNHEY and CDR2 SVGAGI. The CDR3 consists of 16 residues. The V and J ends lost 4 bases and 1 base respectively, with 16 bases between them. In nucleotides, the CDR3 is TGTGCCAGCAGTTTGGCCCCCGGGACATTTAACTATGGCTACACCTTC. Translating gives CASSLAPGTFNYGYTF.

This clone was seen a few times. The rearrangement uses TRBV19 and TRBJ2-1; possible D gene TRBD2, 6 bases. V was trimmed by 1 base and J by 7 bases, leaving 14 bases between them. The CDR3 covers 15 residues. The germline V gene has CDR1 LNHDA and CDR2 SQIVND (reference sequence). CDR3 bases: TGTGCCAGTAGTATAGGGTCGGACTATGGAAATGAGCAGTTCTTC. This gives the protein CASSIGSDYGNEQFF.

About this clone: Distinct nucleotide sequences in the sample also encode this CDR3. The chain is built from TRBV4-2 and TRBJ2-1; tentatively, D is TRBD1 or TRBD2 (6 bases each). V lost 0 bases and J 4 bases, leaving 10 bases between the germline ends. The CDR3 length is 15 residues. CDR1 and CDR2 (germline): LGHNA, YNFKEQ. The CDR3 nucleotides read TGTGCCAGCAGCCAAGAAGGAGGGGGTTACAATGAGCAGTTCTTC. It encodes CASSQEGGGYNEQFF.

This sequence joins TRBV9 and TRBJ1-4; weak D call: TRBD1 (5 bases). V shed 3 bases and J shed 4 bases, with 16 bases lying between them. The CDR3 runs to 16 residues. From germline, CDR1 is SGDLS and CDR2 YYNGEE. CDR3 sequence (DNA): TGTGCCAGCAGCGCACGACCGACGGGACTTAATGAAAAACTGTTTTTT. Protein: CASSARPTGLNEKLFF. Together with reference TRBV9 and TRBJ1-4, the CDR3 gives the full variable domain: DSGVTQTPKHLITATGQRVTLRCSPRSGDLSVYWYQQSLDQGLQFLIQYYNGEERAKGNILERFSAQQFPDLHSELNLSSLELGDSALYFCASSARPTGLNEKLFFGSGTQLSVL.

The rearrangement joins TRBV21-1 to TRBJ2-4; TRBD2 is the table's D call and was not checked against the DNA. TRBV21-1 represents a pseudogene. The CDR3 is made up of 14 amino acids. CDR3 sequence: CASSKAGGRNIQYF. The CDR3 DNA reads TGTGCCAGCAGCAAGGCGGGGGGGCGGAACATTCAGTACTTC.

The CDR3 DNA sequence: TGTGCCAGCTCACAAGGACAGCACTCTGGAAACACCATATATTTT. This sequence encodes CASSQGQHSGNTIYF. The rearrangement joins TRBV18 to TRBJ1-3; tentatively, D is TRBD1 (6 bases). In germline, CDR1 is KGHSH, CDR2 LQKENI. This CDR3 is built from 15 residues. The V and J ends lost 4 bases and 0 bases respectively, with 10 bases between them.

This chain connects TRBV6-1 to TRBJ2-3; no clear D gene. Trimming took 3 bases from V and 6 from J, leaving 10 bases between them. The CDR3 runs to 13 residues. Germline loops: CDR1 MNHNS, CDR2 SASEGT. DNA of the CDR3: TGTGCCAGCAGTGACCGGGCCCCCGATACGCAGTATTTT. Amino acids: CASSDRAPDTQYF.

The chain employs TRBV10-3 and TRBJ2-7; no firm D call. Germline-derived CDR1 and CDR2 are ENHRY and SYGVKD. Trimming removed 3 bases at V and 0 bases at J, with 0 bases between. The CDR3 has 11 residues. CDR3 protein: CAISDSYEQYF. The CDR3 DNA reads as TGTGCCATCAGTGACTCCTACGAGCAGTACTTC.

The rearrangement links TRBV4-1 to TRBJ2-3; D call uncertain. V was trimmed by 2 bases and J by 2 bases, leaving 2 bases between them. Germline loops: CDR1 MGHRA, CDR2 YSYEKL. The CDR3 loop spans 12 amino acids. The CDR3, as DNA: TGCGCCAGCAGCCAACACACAGATACGCAGTATTTT. As protein: CASSQHTDTQYF.